The present TCR beta chain was sequenced within a study of blood T cell repertoires in COVID-19. TCRdb's copy holds only in-frame clones and misses some; the assay was immunoSEQ multiplex PCR. The sample comprises about 200,000 clones, approximately 86% of which are singletons, and roughly 4% rests with the top ten. Participant ages covered roughly 18 to 89 years across around 22 US areas. Clinical history as reported by participants underpinned cohort assignment. Trimming stripped 1 base from V and 6 bases from J, with 12 bases between. Germline V lookup: CDR1 SEHNR, CDR2 FQNEAQ (reference sequence). This CDR3 spans 15 amino acids.

This TCR derives from a woman aged 30 to 39 who had been exposed to COVID-19. This chain uses TRBV7-9 with TRBJ1-4; D is ambiguous. Material: PBMCs or T cells enriched from blood (not recorded which). In DNA form, the CDR3 reads TGTGCCAGCAGCTTAGGCTGGCGGGTCGATGAAAAACTGTTTTTT. Translation: CASSLGWRVDEKLFF.